Listed here are 20 T cell receptor beta chains from one sample, sequenced in a study of OX40 agonist ivuxolimab in advanced cancers. TCRdb's table, derived via immunoSEQ multiplex PCR, lists solely in-frame clones and lacks some. Of around 15,000 clones in the sample, almost 85% were seen once. Sample: CD4+ or CD8+ T cells sorted from blood, taken in a trial of the OX40 agonist ivuxolimab. The receptors here all came from an adult with an advanced solid tumor such as melanoma, head and neck, liver or kidney cancer.

This clone was observed a handful of times. This chain links TRBV19 with TRBJ1-5; D gene unclear. The CDR3 totals 13 residues. Trimming shortened V by 11 bases and J by 7 bases, and 18 bases separated the two germline ends. CDR1 is LNHDA, CDR2 SQIVND, per germline (reference sequence). The CDR3 DNA sequence: TGTGCCTCCCTAGCCGGGGTGGGCCAGCCCCAGCATTTT. Translation: CASLAGVGQPQHF.

This chain connects TRBV6-5 to TRBJ1-1; a possible D gene is TRBD1 (6 bases). V gave up 2 bases and J gave up 1 base, with 14 bases separating them. The CDR3 is 16 amino acids. CDR1 MNHEY and CDR2 SVGAGI come from the germline V gene. For the CDR3, the DNA is TGTGCCAGCAGTTACCTAACCGGGACAAGGAACACTGAAGCTTTCTTT. Protein sequence: CASSYLTGTRNTEAFF.

The chain couples TRBV10-3 to TRBJ2-7; 7 nucleotides match TRBD2. The germline V gene has CDR1 ENHRY and CDR2 SYGVKD. V gave up 4 bases and J gave up 2 bases; unmatched junction bases: 2. The CDR3 totals 13 residues. The CDR3 is CAISGEGTYEQYF. The CDR3 nucleotides are TGTGCCATCAGTGGGGAGGGGACCTACGAGCAGTACTTC.

The gene calls are TRBV5-6 and TRBJ2-7; 7 positions agree with TRBD1. CDR1 and CDR2 from the germline V gene are SGHDT and YYEEEE. V shed 3 bases, J shed 4 bases, and the junction held 4 bases outside the gene matches. The CDR3 has 13 amino acids. DNA for the CDR3: TGTGCCAGCAGCTCGACAGGGTTTTACGAGCAGTACTTC. Its protein is CASSSTGFYEQYF.

The V call is TRBV19, the J call TRBJ1-1; D perhaps matches TRBD1 (5 bases). CDR1 and CDR2 from the germline V gene are LNHDA and SQIVND (reference sequence). This CDR3 has 16 amino acids. V shed 0 bases and J shed 4 bases, with 15 bases lying between them. This CDR3 is CASSIEPGLWSTEAFF. DNA for the CDR3: TGTGCCAGTAGTATAGAGCCGGGACTTTGGAGCACTGAAGCTTTCTTT.

The CDR3, as DNA: TGTGCCAGCAGCTTCGGGACAGGGGATTTTAGCACTGAAGCTTTCTTT. Amino acids: CASSFGTGDFSTEAFF. V is TRBV7-9 and J is TRBJ1-1; 10 bases are shared with TRBD1. The trim removed 3 bases at V and 4 bases at J, leaving 8 bases unmatched. Per the germline V gene, CDR1 is SEHNR and CDR2 is FQNEAQ (reference sequence). This CDR3 contains 16 residues.

The V and J genes are TRBV7-9 and TRBJ2-1, with D uncertain. There are 14 residues in the CDR3. In germline, CDR1 is SEHNR, CDR2 FQNEAQ (reference sequence). With 4 bases removed from V and 1 base from J, the gap between germline ends came to 8 bases. CDR3 loop: CASSSLGSYNEQFF. The CDR3 nucleotides are TGTGCCAGCAGCTCTCTGGGGTCCTACAATGAGCAGTTCTTC.

V is TRBV4-3 and J is TRBJ2-2; 8 bases agree with TRBD1. The germline V gene has CDR1 LGHNA and CDR2 YSLEER. V was pared by 4 bases and J by 4 bases, with 2 bases of the junction left unmatched. The CDR3 is 14 amino acids. The CDR3 here is CASSPGGGTGELFF. The CDR3 region has the DNA TGCGCCAGCAGCCCAGGGGGCGGCACCGGGGAGCTGTTTTTT.

The chain joins TRBV10-3 to TRBJ2-7, with D unclear. Germline V gene data show CDR1 as ENHRY and CDR2 as SYGVKD. Trimming pared 0 bases from V and 6 bases from J, leaving 3 bases between. The CDR3 length is 11 residues. CDR3 residues: CAISESGEQYF. In DNA form, the CDR3 reads TGTGCCATCAGTGAGTCGGGCGAGCAGTACTTC.

The chain joins TRBV10-2 to TRBJ1-5; 7 nucleotides align to TRBD1. The CDR3 runs to 17 residues. Germline CDR1 is WSHSY and CDR2 is SAAADI. V was clipped by 2 bases and J by 5 bases; unmatched bases: 12. CDR3 region: CASSEPEGASKDQPQHF. In nucleotides, the CDR3 is TGCGCCAGCAGTGAGCCAGAGGGGGCATCAAAGGATCAGCCCCAGCATTTT.

CDR3 nucleotide sequence: TGTGCCAGCAGCCAGCTAGCGGGGGTGGCAGATACGCAGTATTTT. Its translation: CASSQLAGVADTQYF. The rearrangement uses TRBV7-6 and TRBJ2-3; 10 nucleotides align to TRBD2. The V segment lost 5 bases and the J segment 4 bases; nucleotides outside the gene matches: 6. This CDR3 region has 15 residues. The germline CDR1 and CDR2 sequences are SGHVS and FNYEAQ.

This rearrangement joins TRBV25-1 to TRBJ2-5; tentatively, D is TRBD1 or TRBD2 (5 bases each). V lost 1 base and J 5 bases, leaving 20 bases between the germline ends. Germline CDR1 is MGHDK and CDR2 is SYGVNS. The CDR3 length is 17 residues. The CDR3 DNA sequence: TGTGCCAGCAGTGAATGGATTCGGGACCCGAAGGCGGAGACCCAGTACTTC. Protein product: CASSEWIRDPKAETQYF.

The rearrangement links TRBV7-3 to TRBJ2-3, with D perhaps matching TRBD2 (6 bases). Per germline, CDR1 SGHTA and CDR2 FQGTGA. The length of the CDR3 is 17 residues. The V gene lost 3 bases and the J gene lost 3 bases, with 19 bases spanning the gap. CDR3 DNA sequence: TGTGCCAGCAGCTTCTCGCCGGGACTCTTAGGGACAGATACGCAGTATTTT. Protein sequence: CASSFSPGLLGTDTQYF.

The V and J genes are TRBV13 and TRBJ2-3; 9 nucleotides align to TRBD1. The trim removed 4 bases at V and 5 bases at J, leaving 4 bases unmatched. CDR3 length equals 14 residues. Looked up from germline, CDR1 is PRHDT and CDR2 is FYEKMQ (reference sequence). The CDR3 DNA reads as TGTGCCAGCAGCTCATGGACAGGGGAAGATACGCAGTATTTT. This sequence encodes CASSSWTGEDTQYF.

The V call is TRBV19, the J call TRBJ2-7; 7 bases map to TRBD1. J lost 3 bases, V lost 4 bases, and 6 bases had no gene match. Germline V gene sequence: CDR1 LNHDA, CDR2 SQIVND (reference sequence). The CDR3 consists of 14 residues. CDR3 in amino acids: CASSTSQGRYEQYF. The CDR3 nucleotides read TGTGCCAGTAGTACATCACAGGGGCGCTACGAGCAGTACTTC.

The V and J genes are TRBV5-1 and TRBJ2-3; 8 nucleotides align to TRBD1. The CDR3 sequence is 15 residues long. The trim removed 0 bases at V and 4 bases at J, leaving 4 bases unmatched. CDR1 is SGHRS, CDR2 YFSETQ, per germline. In nucleotides, the CDR3 is TGCGCCAGCAGCTTGGGCGGACAGGGAGCAGATACGCAGTATTTT. The encoded protein is CASSLGGQGADTQYF. Complete variable domain (other parts from reference TRBV5-1 and TRBJ2-3): KAGVTQTPRYLIKTRGQQVTLSCSPISGHRSVSWYQQTPGQGLQFLFEYFSETQRNKGNFPGRFSGRQFSNSRSEMNVSTLELGDSALYLCASSLGGQGADTQYFGPGTRLTVL.

The chain joins TRBV7-3 to TRBJ1-1; 8 positions match TRBD1. Germline CDR1 is SGHTA and CDR2 is FQGTGA. The CDR3 totals 16 residues. The V gene end was trimmed by 4 bases and the J gene end by 3 bases; junction bases not matched to a gene: 10. In DNA, the CDR3 is TGTGCCAGCAGCTCTCCTGGGACAGGCTTAGACACTGAAGCTTTCTTT. Its protein is CASSSPGTGLDTEAFF. The variable domain in full, completed from reference TRBV7-3 and TRBJ1-1, reads GAGVSQTPSNKVTEKGKYVELRCDPISGHTALYWYRQSLGQGPEFLIYFQGTGAADDSGLPNDRFFAVRPEGSVSTLKIQRTERGDSAVYLCASSSPGTGLDTEAFFGQGTRLTVV.

V usage is TRBV6-5 and J usage is TRBJ2-7, with D tentatively TRBD1 (5 bases). Looked up from germline, CDR1 is MNHEY and CDR2 is SVGAGI. V was trimmed by 0 bases and J by 4 bases, leaving 10 bases between them. There are 14 residues in the CDR3. The chain's CDR3 is CASSYSRGAYEQYF. The CDR3 nucleotides are TGTGCCAGCAGTTACTCTAGGGGTGCGTACGAGCAGTACTTC.

The V and J genes are TRBV5-5 and TRBJ2-7; tentative D call: TRBD2 (6 bases). Between the trimmed V and J ends, which lost 6 bases and 4 bases, there was a span of 17 bases. CDR1 is SGHKS, CDR2 YYEKEE, per germline (reference sequence). This CDR3 has 14 residues. The CDR3 spells CASTVIGAGYEQYF. The DNA for the CDR3 is TGTGCCAGCACCGTCATCGGGGCGGGATACGAGCAGTACTTC. Drawing the rest from reference TRBV5-5 and TRBJ2-7, the complete variable domain is DAGVTQSPTHLIKTRGQQVTLRCSPISGHKSVSWYQQVLGQGPQFIFQYYEKEERGRGNFPDRFSARQFPNYSSELNVNALLLGDSALYLCASTVIGAGYEQYFGPGTRLTVT.

The V call is TRBV19, the J call TRBJ1-2; D uncertain. V lost 5 bases and J lost 2, with 12 bases in between. The CDR3 covers 14 residues. Germline V lookup: CDR1 LNHDA, CDR2 SQIVND (reference sequence). The CDR3, as DNA: TGTGCCAGTAGTCTACCGCCCCCCAACTATGGCTACACCTTC. It encodes CASSLPPPNYGYTF.